The rows below give T cell receptor beta chains drawn from one sample of a study of shared clonotypes between healthy human individuals. Some clones are missing from TCRdb's copy, which holds only in-frame ones; the method was immunoSEQ multiplex PCR. The data hold 1.5 million to 2.5 million clones, with just under 95% observed a single time. The sample was naive CD8+ T cells sorted from blood. The receptors shown here come from a man aged 18 to 35 in good health. Both conserved end residues are part of each CDR3. D genes are given only for firm matches. Clone size appears in some rows only: once, few, many, or a class for an expanded clone.

d_gene,abundance,v_gene,j_gene,CDR3nt,CDR3aa
TRBD1,NA,TRBV9,TRBJ1-1,TGTGCCAGCAGCGTAGCAGGGACAGGTGGGACTGAAGCTTTCTTT,CASSVAGTGGTEAFF
NA,NA,TRBV29-1,TRBJ2-2,TGCAGCGTTACCGAAAACACCGGGGAGCTGTTTTTT,CSVTENTGELFF
TRBD2,NA,TRBV28,TRBJ2-5,TGTGCCAGCAGCACTCACGTGGGGGGGAGAACCCAGTACTTC,CASSTHVGGRTQYF
NA,once,TRBV19,TRBJ2-3,TGTGCCAGTAGTATAGTGGGGGATACGCAGTATTTT,CASSIVGDTQYF
NA,NA,TRBV6-1,TRBJ2-1,TGTGCCAGCAGTGACAGGGTCTCCTACAATGAGCAGTTCTTC,CASSDRVSYNEQFF
NA,NA,TRBV5-6,TRBJ1-1,TGTGCCAGCGTATTTGGAGAAGGAACTGAAGCTTTCTTT,CASVFGEGTEAFF
NA,NA,TRBV7-6,TRBJ1-1,TGTGCCAGCAGCTTCCAGGGCGGGACTGAAGCTTTCTTT,CASSFQGGTEAFF
NA,NA,TRBV10-2,TRBJ1-1,TGCGCCAGCAGTGAGGGCAGGGTTGGCACTGAAGCTTTCTTT,CASSEGRVGTEAFF
TRBD2,NA,TRBV10-2,TRBJ2-5,TGCGCCAGCTTACTAGCGGGGGGCGCGGGGGAGACCCAGTACTTC,CASLLAGGAGETQYF
TRBD1,NA,TRBV11-2,TRBJ1-2,TGTGCCAGCAGCTTCTACAGGGGTTTGCCCTATGGCTACACCTTC,CASSFYRGLPYGYTF
NA,NA,TRBV7-7,TRBJ2-1,TGTGCTAGCAGCCCTCGGACAGACTACAATGAGCAGTTCTTC,CASSPRTDYNEQFF
NA,NA,TRBV4-3,TRBJ1-4,TGCGCCAGCAGCCAAGATATTGATATCCGGGGTGGGCTGTTTTTT,CASSQDIDIRGGLFF
NA,NA,TRBV30,TRBJ2-7,TGTGCCTGGAGTGTACAGGGACCCTACGAGCAGTACTTC,CAWSVQGPYEQYF
NA,NA,TRBV27,TRBJ2-3,TGTGCCAGCAGTTTATCCCAGGGAGGAGATACGCAGTATTTT,CASSLSQGGDTQYF
NA,NA,TRBV27,TRBJ2-7,TGTGCCAGCAGTCCGTCGTGGGGTCCTAGAAGCTACGAGCAGTACTTC,CASSPSWGPRSYEQYF
NA,NA,TRBV9,TRBJ2-3,TGTGCCAGCAGCTCCGGTACTGGGGACCACACAGATACGCAGTATTTT,CASSSGTGDHTDTQYF
NA,NA,TRBV5-4,TRBJ2-7,TGTGCCAGCAGCCCGGGACCAAACTACGAGCAGTACTTC,CASSPGPNYEQYF
TRBD2,NA,TRBV13,TRBJ2-1,TGTGCCAGCAGCCAAGAAGGGGAGGGCTCCTACAATGAGCAGTTCTTC,CASSQEGEGSYNEQFF
TRBD1,NA,TRBV7-6,TRBJ2-2,TGTGCCAGCAGAGAGCATCCGGGACAGTTCACCGGGGAGCTGTTTTTT,CASREHPGQFTGELFF